The 11 T cell receptor beta chains presented below share a single source sample, sequenced in a study of CD8 T cells in ankylosing spondylitis. TCRdb reanalysed the 5' RACE reads using MiXCR and keeps one entry per CDR3 protein. The repertoire holds 200,000 to 250,000 distinct CDR3 sequences, about 10% seen once, with around 3% in the top ten. Material for sequencing was blood, either unsorted or a sorted T cell fraction (not recorded which). The receptor source for this set is a male donor with ankylosing spondylitis or in good health (not recorded which).

This clonotype was observed many times. The chain joins TRBV29-1 to TRBJ2-1; a weak D match, TRBD1 (7 bases). The V end was cut by 7 bases, the J end by 10 bases, with 11 bases between. The CDR3 runs to 10 residues. Germline CDR1 reads SQVTM; CDR2 reads ANQGSEA. In nucleotides, the CDR3 is TGCAGCGGCGGGACAGAGGAGCAGTTCTTC. Amino acid sequence: CSGGTEEQFF.

This clonotype has only one observation. V gene TRBV9 combines with J gene TRBJ2-3; no reliable D call. With the DNA end fitting TRBJ1-5 better, the J assignment may be wrong. The CDR3 is made up of 13 amino acids. Germline V gene sequence: CDR1 SGDLS, CDR2 YYNGEE. The CDR3 region is CASSVGSRDTQHF. The CDR3 DNA follows: TGTGCCAGCAGCGTAGGCAGTCGGGATACGCAGCATTTT.

This clonotype was found a few times. The chain employs TRBV10-3 and TRBJ2-7; TRBD1 or TRBD2 may be the D gene (6 bases each). Per the germline V gene, CDR1 is ENHRY and CDR2 is SYGVKD. Trimming removed 0 bases from V and 7 bases from J, with 25 bases in between. The CDR3 has 18 amino acids. The CDR3 sequence: CAISESLMKGGPSGEQYF. The CDR3 coding sequence is TGTGCCATCAGTGAGTCCCTAATGAAAGGGGGGCCCTCGGGGGAGCAGTACTTC.

This clonotype was counted ten times or more. The V gene is TRBV7-9, the J gene TRBJ2-5, with TRBD2 matching over 7 bases. The CDR3 covers 13 residues. CDR1 is SEHNR, CDR2 FQNEAQ, per germline (reference sequence). Trimming at V came to 4 bases and at J to 3 bases, leaving 2 bases not matched to a gene. CDR3 region: CASSWDYEETQYF. The CDR3 DNA sequence: TGTGCCAGCAGCTGGGACTACGAAGAGACCCAGTACTTC.

Only a few counts were recorded for this clonotype. This chain links TRBV7-2 with TRBJ1-4; D gene unclear. The CDR3 is 11 amino acids. Trimming removed 5 bases from V and 5 bases from J, with 3 bases in between. CDR1 is SGHTA and CDR2 is FQGNSA in the germline V gene. Here the CDR3 DNA reads TGTGCCAGCAGCGCCAATGAAAAACTGTTTTTT. Its translation: CASSANEKLFF.

This clonotype was observed at least ten times. The chain couples TRBV29-1 to TRBJ1-2, with D perhaps TRBD1 (5 bases). The V gene lost 5 bases and the J gene lost 2 bases, with 15 bases spanning the gap. Germline-derived CDR1 and CDR2 are SQVTM and ANQGSEA. This CDR3 has 14 residues. CDR3 sequence: CSVPSLQGNYGYTF. In DNA, the CDR3 is TGCAGCGTTCCCTCCCTTCAGGGAAACTATGGCTACACCTTC. The full variable domain, its missing parts supplied by reference TRBV29-1 and TRBJ1-2, is SAVISQKPSRDICQRGTSLTIQCQVDSQVTMMFWYRQQPGQSLTLIATANQGSEATYESGFVIDKFPISRPNLTFSTLTVSNMSPEDSSIYLCSVPSLQGNYGYTFGSGTRLTVV.

This clonotype was observed at least ten times. This chain links TRBV6-6 with TRBJ2-5, with D unresolved. Germline V gene sequence: CDR1 MNHNY, CDR2 SVGAGI (reference sequence). This CDR3 has 13 amino acids. V was clipped by 2 bases and J by 1 base, with 5 bases between them. This CDR3 reads CASSYLSQETQYF. The DNA for the CDR3 is TGTGCCAGCAGTTACCTGAGCCAAGAGACCCAGTACTTC.

This clonotype was seen just once. The conserved closing phenylalanine or tryptophan is absent in this CDR3, likely reflecting a read error. The genes are TRBV30 and TRBJ1-2; D unresolved. Germline V gives CDR1 GTSNPN, CDR2 SVGIG (reference sequence). The CDR3 is 12 amino acids. Trimming stripped 5 bases from V and 2 bases from J, with 9 bases between. As DNA, the CDR3 is TGTGCCTGGGGGGAAGGAAACTATGGCTACACCCTC. Its protein product is CAWGEGNYGYTL.

This clonotype was found many times. J is TRBJ2-3 and V is TRBV5-5; 8 positions match TRBD2. CDR1 and CDR2 from the germline V gene are SGHKS and YYEKEE (reference sequence). The CDR3 sequence is 16 residues long. Unmatched junction bases numbered 9, after V lost 3 bases and J lost 3 bases. The CDR3 DNA is TGTGCCAGCAGCTCCCCTAAGCGGGAGAGTACAGATACGCAGTATTTT. Protein: CASSSPKRESTDTQYF.

At least ten counts were recorded for this clonotype. The V gene is TRBV29-1, the J gene TRBJ2-7, with D hard to call. CDR3 length: 13 residues. The germline V gene encodes CDR1 SQVTM and CDR2 ANQGSEA. Trimming cost V 4 bases and J 0 bases, with 10 bases left between them. CDR3 protein: CSVGRALSYEQYF. Here the CDR3 DNA reads TGCAGCGTTGGACGGGCCCTCTCCTACGAGCAGTACTTC.

This clonotype was observed at least ten times. V usage is TRBV12-3 or TRBV12-4 and J usage is TRBJ2-1; 8 nucleotides match TRBD2. CDR3 length: 15 amino acids. Losses at the gene ends were 7 bases for V and 7 bases for J; bases not matched to a gene: 12. The CDR3 region is CASIGNRGGGNEQFF. In DNA, the CDR3 is TGTGCCAGCATCGGGAATCGGGGGGGCGGAAATGAGCAGTTCTTC.